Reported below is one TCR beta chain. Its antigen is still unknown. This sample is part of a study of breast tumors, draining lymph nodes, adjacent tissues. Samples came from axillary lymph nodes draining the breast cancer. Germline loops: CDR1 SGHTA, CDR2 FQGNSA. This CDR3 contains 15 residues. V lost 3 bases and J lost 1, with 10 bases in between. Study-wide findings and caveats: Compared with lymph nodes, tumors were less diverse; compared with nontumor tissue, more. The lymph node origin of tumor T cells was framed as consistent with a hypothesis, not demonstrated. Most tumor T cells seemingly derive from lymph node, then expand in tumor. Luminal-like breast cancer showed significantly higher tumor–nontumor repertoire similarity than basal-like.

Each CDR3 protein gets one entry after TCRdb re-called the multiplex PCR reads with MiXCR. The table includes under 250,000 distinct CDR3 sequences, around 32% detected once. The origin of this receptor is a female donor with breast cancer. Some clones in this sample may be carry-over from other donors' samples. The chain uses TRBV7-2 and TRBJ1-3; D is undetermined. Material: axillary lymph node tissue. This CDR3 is CASSFDGRSGNTIYF. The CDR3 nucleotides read TGTGCCAGCAGCTTCGACGGGAGGTCTGGAAACACCATATATTTT.